This is a list of T cell receptor beta chains from one sample in a study of T cells after yellow fever vaccination. In TCRdb, the 5' RACE reads were re-called with MiXCR into one record per CDR3 protein. The sample records around 590,000 distinct CDR3 sequences, more than 9% being singletons. Sequenced here: PBMCs, sampled on the day of the yellow fever booster vaccination. The receptors were sampled from a man aged 30 to 39 who received the YFV17D yellow fever vaccine. Each CDR3 is given with its conserved first and last residue. D genes are given only for firm matches. Only some rows state a clone size, as once, few, many or a class for expanded clones.

>.|TRBJ1-1|TRBV5-1|TRBD1
TGCGCCAGCAGTTCGGGACAGGGGGGACCCATGAACACTGAAGCTTTCTTT
CASSSGQGGPMNTEAFF
>few|TRBJ2-7|TRBV20-1|TRBD2
TGCAGTGCTGGCCGAGCGGGGAGGAATTCCTACGAGCAGTACTTC
CSAGRAGRNSYEQYF
>few|TRBJ1-5|TRBV30|.
TGTGCCTGGAGTGTCCCCGGTCCTGCACCCAAGCATTTT
CAWSVPGPAPKHF
>.|TRBJ1-1|TRBV7-2|.
TGTGCCAGCAGCTTAGTGGCAGTCGGCACTGAAGCTTTCTTT
CASSLVAVGTEAFF
>few|TRBJ2-1|TRBV21-1|.
TGTGCCAGCAGCTCCCCAACGGGGCAGAGCTCCTACAATGAGCAGTTCTTC
CASSSPTGQSSYNEQFF
>.|TRBJ2-1|TRBV5-4|TRBD1
TGTGCCAGCAGCTTCCAGGGGGCCGGATATGAGCAGTTCTTC
CASSFQGAGYEQFF
>.|TRBJ2-1|TRBV20-1|TRBD2
TGCAGTGCTAGGGCCCTGAGCGGGGGGTCCTACAATGAGCAGTTCTTC
CSARALSGGSYNEQFF
>few|TRBJ2-7|TRBV10-2|.
TGCGCCAGCAGTGAGAGGACCCTGCAGTACTTC
CASSERTLQYF
>.|TRBJ2-1|TRBV5-1|.
TGCGCCAGCAGCTTGATCGAGGAGGCGTACTCCTACAATGAGCAGTTCTTC
CASSLIEEAYSYNEQFF
>once|TRBJ2-1|TRBV27|.
TGTGCCAGCAGTATCCCGCCACAGCAGTTCTTC
CASSIPPQQFF
>.|TRBJ2-3|TRBV6-1|.
TGTGCCAGCAGCTCGTCCCCGGCCAGTAGCACAGATACGCAGTATTTT
CASSSSPASSTDTQYF
>.|TRBJ2-7|TRBV29-1|TRBD1
TGCAGCGTTGAAGATACAGGACAGGGGGCATACGAGCAGTACTTC
CSVEDTGQGAYEQYF
>.|TRBJ1-1|TRBV5-1|.
TGCGCCAGCAGCTCCCTCGACGGGGGCATGAACACTGAAGCTTTCTTT
CASSSLDGGMNTEAFF
>many|TRBJ1-1|TRBV20-1|TRBD1
TGCAGTGCTGGCAGGACAGGGTTGACTGAAGCTTTCTTT
CSAGRTGLTEAFF
>.|TRBJ2-3|TRBV19|.
TGTGCCAGTAGTATAGAATACGGGGGACTTACAACAGATACGCAGTATTTT
CASSIEYGGLTTDTQYF
>few|TRBJ2-5|TRBV12-3/TRBV12-4|.
TGTGCCAGCAGTAGAAATCCGACGGCCCAAGAGACCCAGTACTTC
CASSRNPTAQETQYF
>many|TRBJ2-7|TRBV20-1|TRBD1
TGCAGTGCCCCGGACAGGGGAAGCTCCTACGAGCAGTACTTC
CSAPDRGSSYEQYF
>.|TRBJ2-1|TRBV9|TRBD2
TGTGCCAGCAGCGTAGGGTCCCGAGCCGGGAGGATATACAATGAGCAGTTCTTC
CASSVGSRAGRIYNEQFF
>few|TRBJ2-7|TRBV10-3|TRBD2
TGTGCCATCAGTGAACTAGCGGGATCCCCCTACGAGCAGTACTTC
CAISELAGSPYEQYF
>.|TRBJ1-2|TRBV20-1|.
TGCAGTGCTAGAGATACACGTACCGAACCTAACTATGGCTACACCTTC
CSARDTRTEPNYGYTF
>few|TRBJ1-5|TRBV5-5|.
TGTGCCAGCAGCTCCCATGGGGGGATGAGCAATCAGCCCCAGCATTTT
CASSSHGGMSNQPQHF
>few|TRBJ1-2|TRBV6-2/TRBV6-3|.
TGTGCCAGCAGTTACCCGACCCGGCCGGGGGGAGATGGCTACACCTTC
CASSYPTRPGGDGYTF
>.|TRBJ1-5|TRBV27|.
TGTGCCAGCAGTCCCGGTAGGGTAAATCAGGCCCAGCATTTT
CASSPGRVNQAQHF
>many|TRBJ2-7|TRBV29-1|TRBD1
TGCAGCGTTATCCGGGACAGGACTTACGAGCAGTACTTC
CSVIRDRTYEQYF
>.|TRBJ2-1|TRBV20-1|.
TGCAGTGCTAGTCAGGGGAGATCGTACAATGAGCAGTTCTTC
CSASQGRSYNEQFF
>.|TRBJ2-3|TRBV3-1|.
TGTGCCAGCAGCCAAATAGCGGATCGCACAGATACGCAGTATTTT
CASSQIADRTDTQYF
>.|TRBJ2-1|TRBV11-1|TRBD2
TGTGCCAGCAGCTCCATAGGGGGACTAGCGGGAGGGAGATACAATGAGCAGTTCTTC
CASSSIGGLAGGRYNEQFF
>few|TRBJ2-7|TRBV4-3|.
TGCGCCAGCAGCCAAGCACAGGGAGGATGGGAGCAGTACTTC
CASSQAQGGWEQYF
>.|TRBJ2-7|TRBV7-8|.
TGTGCCAGCAGCTTAGGCCCCACGGCCTACGAGCAGTACTTC
CASSLGPTAYEQYF
>.|TRBJ2-1|TRBV12-3/TRBV12-4|.
TGTGCCAGCAGTTTAGGACGGGACCTCTCCTACAATGAGCAGTTCTTC
CASSLGRDLSYNEQFF
>.|TRBJ2-1|TRBV3-1|.
TGTGCCAGCAGCCAACTAGAAGAGCAGTTCTTC
CASSQLEEQFF
>few|TRBJ2-3|TRBV15|.
TGTGCCACCAGCAGAGGGGCCAGGAGCACAGATACGCAGTATTTT
CATSRGARSTDTQYF
>once|TRBJ2-2|TRBV4-1|TRBD2
TGCGCCAGCAGCCAAGATGGGGGGGCCGGGGAGCTGTTTTTT
CASSQDGGAGELFF
>.|TRBJ2-5|TRBV6-5|TRBD1
TGTGCCAGCAGTTACGGGACAGCCGGCGGTGAGACCCAGTACTTC
CASSYGTAGGETQYF
>few|TRBJ2-7|TRBV7-2|TRBD2
TGTGCCAGCAGCTTAGAGACGCGGGAGGACGCCTACGAGCAGTACTTC
CASSLETREDAYEQYF
>few|TRBJ2-3|TRBV20-1|.
TGCAGTGCTAGTGGCCGCGGGATGGCAGGTACGCAGTATTTT
CSASGRGMAGTQYF
>few|TRBJ2-3|TRBV29-1|TRBD2
TGCAGCGGGGGAGGGGATACGCAGTATTTT
CSGGGDTQYF
>few|TRBJ2-1|TRBV20-1|TRBD2
TGCAGTGCTTCAACAGCGGGAGTAATTCGGAATGAGCAGTTCTTC
CSASTAGVIRNEQFF
>few|TRBJ2-1|TRBV12-3/TRBV12-4|TRBD2
TGTGCCAGCAGTTTCGGGACTAACGGTGAGCAGTTCTTC
CASSFGTNGEQFF
>once|TRBJ2-4|TRBV29-1|.
TGCAGCGTTACAGGACGACTAGCCAAAAACATTCAGTACTTC
CSVTGRLAKNIQYF
>few|TRBJ2-3|TRBV19|TRBD2
TGTGCCAGTAGTCCACGCACTAGCGGGAGTCGGACAGATACGCAGTATTTT
CASSPRTSGSRTDTQYF
>few|TRBJ1-1|TRBV6-1|TRBD1
TGTGCCAGCAGCACCACTCCCACAGGGGACACTGAAGCTTTCTTT
CASSTTPTGDTEAFF
>few|TRBJ2-7|TRBV20-1|.
TGCAGTGCTAGAAGGGGAACCTACGAGCAGTACTTC
CSARRGTYEQYF
>many|TRBJ1-1|TRBV14|.
TGTGCCAGCAGCCACCGACCTAGGGGAACTGAAGCTTTCTTT
CASSHRPRGTEAFF
>few|TRBJ1-2|TRBV7-9|.
TGTGCCAGCAGCTTGGACGACGGGGGTGGCTACACCTTC
CASSLDDGGGYTF
>few|TRBJ1-5|TRBV2|.
TGTGCCAGCAGGAATTTTCCTCAGCCCCAGCATTTT
CASRNFPQPQHF
>.|TRBJ2-3|TRBV5-4|.
TGTGCCAGCAGTCTTGGGGGATCAAGCACAGATACGCAGTATTTT
CASSLGGSSTDTQYF
>few|TRBJ2-7|TRBV20-1|.
TGCAGTGCTAGAGGCTTTAGCTCCTACGAGCAGTACTTC
CSARGFSSYEQYF
>.|TRBJ2-3|TRBV27|.
TGTGCCAGCTCAATGCAGGGGATCGATACGCAGTATTTT
CASSMQGIDTQYF
>.|TRBJ2-2|TRBV6-2/TRBV6-3|.
TGTGCCAGCAGCTACCCGGGACTGCGTACCGGGGAGCTGTTTTTT
CASSYPGLRTGELFF
>.|TRBJ2-3|TRBV28|TRBD2
TGTGCCAGCTATGCCGGGGGGGCGACAGATACGCAGTATTTT
CASYAGGATDTQYF
>.|TRBJ1-1|TRBV7-2|.
TGTGCCAGCAGCTTAGTGGGATTCACTGAAGCTTTCTTT
CASSLVGFTEAFF